A single sample gave rise to the 5 T cell receptor beta chains below, sequenced in a study of blood T cells in healthy people across ages (dated by TCRdb to the mid-2010s). The protocol used for the library was 5' RACE. The data were produced on an Illumina HiSeq 2500. The second PCR ran for roughly 7 to 11 cycles and used a J-beta primer mix along with a sample-barcoded 5' primer. TCRdb redid the processing of the public reads, applying fastp at Q25 and MiXCR, and retained in-frame beta chains. Rows are unified per CDR3 protein, each entry keeping the most common DNA and genes. This sample has approximately 800,000 distinct CDR3 sequences in its table, and 35% to 40% of those were observed once. The ten largest clones represent about an eighth of the sample. Sample: blood. These receptors were taken from a man younger than 35 in good health.

J is TRBJ1-1 and V is TRBV5-1; D unresolved. Germline-derived CDR1 and CDR2 are SGHRS and YFSETQ. This CDR3 comprises 15 residues. With 2 bases removed from V and 0 bases from J, the gap between germline ends came to 11 bases. For the CDR3, the DNA is TGCGCCAGCAGCTTTGAGGCCAGCTTGAACACTGAAGCTTTCTTT. Protein sequence: CASSFEASLNTEAFF.

The sample holds one count of this clonotype. The chain couples TRBV7-9 to TRBJ2-5; D might be TRBD1 or TRBD2, each matching 5 bases. In germline, CDR1 is SEHNR, CDR2 FQNEAQ (reference sequence). Trimming removed 5 bases at V and 5 bases at J, with 30 bases between. CDR3 size: 19 residues. The CDR3: CASSPSRDPRDGLPETQYF. For the CDR3, the DNA is TGTGCCAGCAGCCCTAGTAGGGACCCCAGGGACGGATTACCCGAGACCCAGTACTTC.

CDR3 nucleotides: TGTGCCACCAGCAGACCAACAGATCCCCTTCGGGCTAACTATGGCTACACCTTC. This gives the protein CATSRPTDPLRANYGYTF. This chain joins TRBV15 and TRBJ1-2; no definite D call. This CDR3 is 18 amino acids long. V was shortened by 2 bases and J by 0 bases, with 19 bases between the two germline ends. Germline V gene data show CDR1 as LNHNV and CDR2 as YYDKDF (reference sequence).

The CDR3 here is CASSLRGQSTDTQYF. CDR3 nucleotides: TGTGCCAGCAGCTTAAGGGGACAGAGCACAGATACGCAGTATTTT. This chain links TRBV7-2 with TRBJ2-3; 7 bases match TRBD1. The CDR3 is made up of 15 amino acids. Trimming removed 2 bases from V and 0 bases from J; junction bases left unmatched: 2. Germline V lookup: CDR1 SGHTA, CDR2 FQGNSA.

Comment on this clonotype: Sequence at one end of the junction differs from germline and may be a read error. This rearrangement joins TRBV27 to TRBJ2-3; D uncertain. Germline values: CDR1 MNHEY, CDR2 SMNVEV (reference sequence). The CDR3 has 15 residues. The CDR3 DNA follows: TGTGTCAGCAGTTTCCAACCTTATAGCACAGATACGCAGTATTTT. It is translated as CVSSFQPYSTDTQYF.